Detailed here is one T cell receptor beta chain. From germline, CDR1 is GTSNPN and CDR2 SVGIG (reference sequence). V dropped 5 bases and J dropped 0 bases, with 15 bases sitting between them. There are 15 residues in the CDR3. The entry originates in a study of blood T cell repertoires in COVID-19. Study details: PBMCs, B-cell-depleted T cells, or T cells provided the cDNA or gDNA that made up the material.

Authors' methods: Amplifying reference gene primers gave estimates of nucleated cell counts. Generated by immunoSEQ multiplex PCR, the TCRdb table keeps only in-frame clones and is missing some. V and J calls and clone size are those listed in that table; D and trimming were worked out from the DNA. The sample lists more than 65,000 clones, about 86% occurring once. The origin of this receptor is a man aged 50 to 59 with active COVID-19. Sequencing used peripheral blood. The genes are TRBV30 and TRBJ2-3, with D unclear. The CDR3 bases are TGTGCCTGGCGGATAGGCTGGAGTAGCACAGATACGCAGTATTTT. Amino acid sequence: CAWRIGWSSTDTQYF.